This T cell receptor delta chain emerged from a study of γδ T cells in repeated Plasmodium falciparum infection. About the study: Age- and gender-matched Australian children served as comparison for malaria-exposed Malian children. Over about 600 days, donors received four mosquito-bite P. falciparum NF54 infections. The study's findings and limits: Repeated controlled infections reportedly drove waves of new clonotype selection in Vdelta2-negative, mostly Vdelta1+, gammadelta repertoires.

The CDR3 contains 23 residues. V shed 5 bases and J 0 bases; nucleotides not matched to a gene: 28. The germline gives CDR1 TSWWSYY, CDR2 QGS. This clone was seen ten or more times. Antigen unknown. TCRdb attributes to this sequence the protein of a much larger clone, which differs from the DNA translation at residue 14; a read error is likely, and the protein displayed is translated from the DNA. Bulk repertoires came from Vgamma9/Vdelta2+ or Vdelta2-negative gammadelta T cells flow-sorted from PBMC. Both TRG and TRD chains were sequenced from each sorted sample. TCRdb re-called clones from the multiplex PCR reads via CATT. The table shows some 51,000 delta-chain clones, with roughly 1.9% occurring only once.

This chain links TRDV1 with TRDJ1; TRDD3 agrees at 9 bases. No J gene was available from TCRdb, and it was assigned here by a germline match of the DNA. The source is a pool of human donors (malaria-infected and uninfected, not separated). The sequencing sample was made of gamma-delta T cells from blood. For the CDR3, the DNA is TGTGCTCTTGGGTCAACTTGGGCGGCTCCCTTCCTGTTTAGGGGATACGACACCGATAAACTCATCTTT. This translates into CALGSTWAAPFLFRGYDTDKLIF.